These 30 T cell receptor beta chains originate from one sample sequenced in a study of blood T cells in healthy people across ages. Through a sample-barcoded 5' primer and a J-beta primer mix, a second PCR was run for roughly 6 to 11 cycles. TCRdb independently ran MiXCR on the 5' RACE reads; one entry per CDR3 protein. The profile shows 800,000 to 950,000 distinct CDR3 sequences, under 50% of them singletons. The specimen sequenced was blood. These receptor sequences come from a man aged 25-45 years in good health.

V gene TRBV20-1 combines with J gene TRBJ2-7, with TRBD1 matching 7 bases. There are 13 residues in the CDR3. The germline gives CDR1 DFQATT, CDR2 SNEGSKA (reference sequence). The V gene end was trimmed by 5 bases and the J gene end by 5 bases; junction bases not matched to a gene: 9. The CDR3 coding sequence is TGCAGTGCTCGCACAGGGGCGGCGGACGAGCAGTACTTC. It is translated as CSARTGAADEQYF.

This clonotype was picked up a small number of times. The J gene is TRBJ2-6, the V gene TRBV5-1; no clear D gene. Germline V gives CDR1 SGHRS, CDR2 YFSETQ. V was shortened by 0 bases and J by 10 bases, with 8 bases between the two germline ends. This CDR3 region has 13 residues. For the CDR3, the DNA is TGCGCCAGCAGCTTGGAGTTGAGAAACGTCCTGACTTTC. This translates into CASSLELRNVLTF.

V is TRBV7-9 and J is TRBJ1-2, with unresolved D. V lost 5 bases and J 5 bases, leaving 21 bases between the germline ends. The CDR3 has 16 residues. CDR1 is SEHNR, CDR2 FQNEAQ, per germline (reference sequence). CDR3 loop: CASSPTGLAHFYGYTF. The DNA of the CDR3 is TGTGCCAGCAGCCCAACCGGGTTGGCCCACTTTTATGGCTACACCTTC. The entire variable domain, with the rest obtained from reference TRBV7-9 and TRBJ1-2, is as follows: DTGVSQNPRHKITKRGQNVTFRCDPISEHNRLYWYRQTLGQGPEFLTYFQNEAQLEKSRLLSDRFSAERPKGSFSTLEIQRTEQGDSAMYLCASSPTGLAHFYGYTFGSGTRLTVV.

This clonotype came up many times. V and J are TRBV7-9 and TRBJ2-1, with D perhaps TRBD2 (5 bases). Germline CDR1 and CDR2: SEHNR and FQNEAQ (reference sequence). The CDR3 sequence is 12 residues long. The germline V and J ends were trimmed by 5 bases and 5 bases, with 7 bases remaining between them. The CDR3 spells CASSLGNNEQFF. The CDR3 nucleotides are TGTGCCAGCAGCCTCGGGAACAATGAGCAGTTCTTC.

In its sample, this clonotype was seen once. CDR3 nucleotides: TGTGCCAGCAGCACCTGCCTAAGGACAGGGGTCCACAATGAGCAGTTCTTC. Translating it yields CASSTCLRTGVHNEQFF. J is TRBJ2-1 and V is TRBV3-1, with 9 bases that match TRBD1. This CDR3 has 17 amino acids. Looked up from germline, CDR1 is LGHDT and CDR2 is YNNKEL (reference sequence). The V segment lost 5 bases and the J segment 5 bases; nucleotides outside the gene matches: 13.

This clonotype appeared many times. The CDR3 loop is CASSQDQNRGHNEQFF. The DNA for the CDR3 is TGTGCCAGCAGCCAAGATCAGAACAGGGGACACAATGAGCAGTTCTTC. V gene TRBV4-2 combines with J gene TRBJ2-1; 7 bases are a match to TRBD1. CDR1 and CDR2 from the germline V gene are LGHNA and YNFKEQ. Germline trimming cut 0 bases from V and 5 bases from J; bases unmatched to any gene: 7. The CDR3 contains 16 residues.

The chain links TRBV9 to TRBJ1-1; D unclear. Germline V gene sequence: CDR1 SGDLS, CDR2 YYNGEE. V was trimmed by 0 bases and J by 4 bases, leaving 13 bases between them. The CDR3 has 15 amino acids. The DNA of the CDR3 is TGTGCCAGCAGCGTAGCCGGGCTCTCTGGCACTGAAGCTTTCTTT. Its protein product is CASSVAGLSGTEAFF.

This rearrangement joins TRBV27 to TRBJ2-4; TRBD1 matches at 8 bases. Gene TRBJ2-7 matches the end of the DNA better, so the J call may be wrong. Germline lookup yields CDR1 MNHEY and CDR2 SMNVEV (reference sequence). The CDR3 covers 15 residues. CDR3 DNA sequence: TGTGCCAGCAGTTTATACACGACAGGGGTCCACGAGCAGTACTTC. This gives the protein CASSLYTTGVHEQYF.

This clonotype was detected a few times. The J gene is TRBJ2-7, the V gene TRBV7-2, with D maybe TRBD1 (5 bases). Trimming cost V 1 base and J 3 bases, with 10 bases left between them. CDR1 is SGHTA, CDR2 FQGNSA, per germline. There are 14 residues in the CDR3. CDR3 DNA: TGTGCCAGCAGCTTAGGTAGACAGAACTACGAGCAGTACTTC. It codes for CASSLGRQNYEQYF.

The CDR3: CSVDGKSSYEQYF. The CDR3 DNA follows: TGCAGCGTTGACGGGAAAAGCTCCTACGAGCAGTACTTC. The gene calls are TRBV29-1 and TRBJ2-7; D might be TRBD2 (5 bases). Germline values: CDR1 SQVTM, CDR2 ANQGSEA. The V end was cut by 3 bases, the J end by 0 bases, with 9 bases between. CDR3 length equals 13 residues.

V usage is TRBV15 and J usage is TRBJ1-5; no clear D gene. V lost 8 bases, J lost 5 bases, and 16 bases lay in between. The CDR3 is 14 residues long. Germline lookup yields CDR1 LNHNV and CDR2 YYDKDF (reference sequence). The CDR3 DNA sequence: TGTGCCACCCTACCCGAAGACGGAGATCAGCCCCAGCATTTT. It translates to CATLPEDGDQPQHF.

V gene TRBV10-3 combines with J gene TRBJ2-7, with unresolved D. The germline V gene encodes CDR1 ENHRY and CDR2 SYGVKD. V was shortened by 5 bases and J by 2 bases, with 10 bases between the two germline ends. The CDR3 contains 13 residues. CDR3 coding DNA: TGTGCCATCAGTCTTGACGGCACCTACGAGCAGTACTTC. It translates to CAISLDGTYEQYF.

This clonotype was picked up many times. As DNA, the CDR3 is TGCGCCAGCAGCTTGACAGGGGGAACTCTCCCAGATACGCAGTATTTT. Its translation: CASSLTGGTLPDTQYF. The chain couples TRBV5-1 to TRBJ2-3; 8 bases line up with TRBD1. V dropped 1 base and J dropped 4; count of bases not matched to a gene: 8. Per the germline V gene, CDR1 is SGHRS and CDR2 is YFSETQ. There are 16 residues in the CDR3.

There are a few counts of this clonotype. The rearrangement joins TRBV27 to TRBJ2-5; possibly TRBD2 for D (5 bases). The CDR3 contains 14 residues. From germline, CDR1 is MNHEY and CDR2 SMNVEV (reference sequence). The ends were cut back, 6 bases at V and 5 bases at J, with 16 bases in the middle. The CDR3 spells CASSDLTGFETQYF. CDR3 sequence (DNA): TGTGCCAGCAGCGACCTGACGGGGTTCGAGACCCAGTACTTC.

This clonotype came up a few times. The chain uses TRBV7-9 and TRBJ1-2, with TRBD1 matching over 8 bases. Germline lookup yields CDR1 SEHNR and CDR2 FQNEAQ (reference sequence). The CDR3 is 16 amino acids. Trimming at V came to 5 bases and at J to 5 bases, leaving 13 bases not matched to a gene. CDR3 DNA sequence: TGTGCCAGCAGCACTATACCAGGACAGGGTGGATATGGCTACACCTTC. Its protein is CASSTIPGQGGYGYTF.

This chain's CDR3 is CASSFGGSSNQPQHF. CDR3 coding DNA: TGTGCCAGCAGCTTTGGGGGAAGTAGCAATCAGCCCCAGCATTTT. The chain is built from TRBV7-2 and TRBJ1-5; TRBD1 might be the D (5 bases). This CDR3 has 15 amino acids. In germline, CDR1 is SGHTA, CDR2 FQGNSA. Trimming shortened V by 3 bases and J by 0 bases, and 9 bases separated the two germline ends.

In this sample, this clonotype turned up many times. The V call is TRBV7-2, the J call TRBJ2-4; TRBD2 matches 7 bases. V dropped 1 base and J dropped 6; count of bases not matched to a gene: 9. Germline loops: CDR1 SGHTA, CDR2 FQGNSA. The CDR3 contains 16 residues. CDR3 nucleotide sequence: TGTGCCAGCAGCTTAGGGGCCGGGACTAAAGGAAACATTCAGTACTTC. The encoded protein is CASSLGAGTKGNIQYF.

The genes are TRBV12-3 or TRBV12-4 and TRBJ2-2, with TRBD2 matching over 7 bases. V lost 4 bases to trimming and J lost 8 bases; unmatched junction nucleotides: 13. This CDR3 has 16 amino acids. The DNA of the CDR3 is TGTGCCAGCAGTTCCGGGGCTAGCGGTCCGAGGGGGGAGCTGTTTTTT. Translated: CASSSGASGPRGELFF.

This clonotype was recorded a few times. CDR3: CASSQQGASNEQYF. CDR3 bases: TGTGCCAGCAGCCAACAGGGGGCCAGCAACGAGCAGTACTTC. The chain links TRBV7-2 to TRBJ2-7; 9 bases agree with TRBD1. Germline CDR1 reads SGHTA; CDR2 reads FQGNSA. This CDR3 contains 14 residues. V lost 5 bases, J lost 5 bases, and 7 bases stayed unmatched.

On this clonotype: One junction end disagrees with the germline gene, perhaps due to a read error. The chain joins TRBV6-6 to TRBJ2-7; 10 bases align to TRBD2. The CDR3 runs 15 residues. Germline V CDR1 and CDR2: MNHNY, SVGAGI (reference sequence). CDR3 residues: CAGSSPGTSEYEQYF. The CDR3 DNA is TGTGCCGGCAGTTCCCCCGGGACTAGCGAGTACGAGCAGTACTTC.

The rearrangement joins TRBV27 to TRBJ1-2, with 7 nucleotides matching TRBD1. The germline gives CDR1 MNHEY, CDR2 SMNVEV (reference sequence). J was trimmed by 5 bases and V by 3 bases; bases with no gene match: 6. The CDR3 spans 14 residues. This chain's CDR3 is CASSFEGAGYGYTF. CDR3 sequence (DNA): TGTGCCAGCAGTTTTGAGGGGGCTGGATATGGCTACACCTTC.

Only a few counts were recorded for this clonotype. This chain uses TRBV6-5 with TRBJ2-5; a weak D match, TRBD2 (6 bases). Per the germline V gene, CDR1 is MNHEY and CDR2 is SVGAGI. Trimming removed 5 bases from V and 0 bases from J, with 10 bases in between. The CDR3 spans 14 residues. The CDR3 loop is CASSPLAYQETQYF. As DNA, the CDR3 is TGTGCCAGCAGTCCACTAGCCTACCAAGAGACCCAGTACTTC.

This clonotype was counted a few times. The genes are TRBV10-3 and TRBJ2-2; D unclear. Trimming pared 10 bases from V and 0 bases from J, leaving 12 bases between. CDR3 length equals 14 residues. The germline CDR1 and CDR2 sequences are ENHRY and SYGVKD. CDR3 protein: CATHLEPNTGELFF. CDR3 coding DNA: TGTGCCACCCACTTAGAACCGAACACCGGGGAGCTGTTTTTT.

This clonotype was seen a few times. The chain joins TRBV6-5 to TRBJ2-3; D is ambiguous. Per the germline V gene, CDR1 is MNHEY and CDR2 is SVGAGI. Between the trimmed V and J ends, which lost 2 bases and 1 base, there was a span of 10 bases. The CDR3 has 15 residues. CDR3 coding DNA: TGTGCCAGCAGTTACGACGGTCAGGGCACAGATACGCAGTATTTT. It specifies CASSYDGQGTDTQYF.

The rearrangement links TRBV6-2 or TRBV6-3 to TRBJ1-5; D unresolved. The length of the CDR3 is 16 residues. Trimming left V 3 bases short and J 5 bases short, with 17 bases between. Germline-derived CDR1 and CDR2 are MNHEY and SVGEGT. The CDR3 region is CASSYTAVGKHQPQHF. For the CDR3, the DNA is TGTGCCAGCAGTTATACGGCCGTCGGAAAGCATCAGCCCCAGCATTTT.

The V call is TRBV20-1, the J call TRBJ1-2; possible D gene TRBD1, 5 bases. This CDR3 comprises 10 residues. Germline values: CDR1 DFQATT, CDR2 SNEGSKA (reference sequence). Trimming left V 5 bases short and J 7 bases short, with 8 bases between. CDR3 residues: CSAGGGGYTF. The CDR3 DNA reads as TGCAGTGCTGGGGGGGGTGGCTACACCTTC.

The genes are TRBV9 and TRBJ1-6; TRBD1 aligns across 8 bases. This CDR3 is 15 amino acids long. J lost 8 bases, V lost 1 base, and 5 bases had no gene match. Looked up from germline, CDR1 is SGDLS and CDR2 is YYNGEE. This CDR3 reads CASSVRATGDSPLHF. CDR3 in DNA: TGTGCCAGCAGCGTAAGGGCGACAGGGGATTCACCCCTCCACTTT.

The chain has TRBV4-2 and TRBJ2-1; D is uncertain. Germline V gene lookup returns CDR1 LGHNA and CDR2 YNFKEQ. The V end lost 0 bases, the J end lost 0 bases, and 6 bases lay between the germline ends. The CDR3 is 15 amino acids. The CDR3 DNA follows: TGTGCCAGCAGCCAAGAACTCGGCTCCTACAATGAGCAGTTCTTC. This gives the protein CASSQELGSYNEQFF.

The chain combines TRBV11-2 with TRBJ2-7; D gene ambiguous. Trimming pared 5 bases from V and 3 bases from J, leaving 11 bases between. The CDR3 covers 13 residues. Germline V gene lookup returns CDR1 SGHAT and CDR2 FQNNGV. The CDR3 sequence is CASSGRWDYEQYF. The CDR3 bases are TGTGCCAGCAGCGGTCGATGGGACTACGAGCAGTACTTC.

V and J are TRBV11-1 and TRBJ1-1, with 7 bases that match TRBD1. V trimming: 4 bases; J trimming: 3 bases; junction bases outside the gene matches: 8. Germline CDR1 and CDR2: SGHAT and FQDESV (reference sequence). The CDR3 has 15 residues. The CDR3 here is CASSSAADRDTEAFF. The CDR3 DNA sequence: TGTGCCAGCAGCTCCGCCGCCGACAGGGACACTGAAGCTTTCTTT.